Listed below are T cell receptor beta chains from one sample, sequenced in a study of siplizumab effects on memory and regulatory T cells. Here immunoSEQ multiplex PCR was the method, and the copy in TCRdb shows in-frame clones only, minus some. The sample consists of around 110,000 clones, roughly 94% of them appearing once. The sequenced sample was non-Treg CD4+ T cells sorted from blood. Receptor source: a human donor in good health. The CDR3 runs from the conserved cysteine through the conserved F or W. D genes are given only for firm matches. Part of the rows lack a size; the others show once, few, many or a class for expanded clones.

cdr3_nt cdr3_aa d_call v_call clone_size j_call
TGCGCCAGCAGCCGGGGGGGTTCAACAGATACGCAGTATTTT CASSRGGSTDTQYF TRBD2 TRBV5-1 - TRBJ2-3
TGTGCCAGCAGTTATTATGGGACAGGAAGCTCCTACGAGCAGTACTTC CASSYYGTGSSYEQYF TRBD1 TRBV6-5 once TRBJ2-7
TGTGCCAGCAGTACTGGCTGGGGGGCGATATACGAGCAGTACTTC CASSTGWGAIYEQYF - TRBV6-5 - TRBJ2-7
TGTGCCACCAGCAGAAAGATAGGACCGAGCACAGATACGCAGTATTTT CATSRKIGPSTDTQYF - TRBV15 - TRBJ2-3
TGTGCCAGTACCCAAGCCGACAGGGGGGCGGGATACGGCTACACCTTC CASTQADRGAGYGYTF TRBD1 TRBV19 - TRBJ1-2
TGTGCCAGCTCACAGTTCACAGGGGATCAGCCCCAGCATTTT CASSQFTGDQPQHF TRBD1 TRBV18 - TRBJ1-5
TGTGCCAGCAGTTTATCGCCTAAGAGGCCGTCCGGCTCCTACGAGCAGTACTTC CASSLSPKRPSGSYEQYF - TRBV27 - TRBJ2-7
TGTGCCAGCCTTGGGACTGGGGTGTCCAACAATGAGCAGTTCTTC CASLGTGVSNNEQFF - TRBV28 once TRBJ2-1
TGTGCCAGCTCACCGGGACTAGCGGGAGCGAGGGGCACCGGGGAGCTGTTTTTT CASSPGLAGARGTGELFF TRBD2 TRBV18 - TRBJ2-2
TGTGCCAGCAGTCCGGACAGGGTAGAGACCCAGTACTTC CASSPDRVETQYF TRBD1 TRBV5-4 once TRBJ2-5
TGTGCCAGCAGTGAAGCGCGCCGGGTTACTGAAGCTTTCTTT CASSEARRVTEAFF - TRBV2 - TRBJ1-1
TGTGCCAGCAGCTTAGCCAGGGTCACCGGGGAGCTGTTTTTT CASSLARVTGELFF - TRBV11-2 once TRBJ2-2
TGCGCCAGCAGCTTACGGGTTGGAAACTCCTACGAGCAGTACTTC CASSLRVGNSYEQYF - TRBV5-1 - TRBJ2-7
TGTGCCAGCAGCTTAGTTGAGGGCCCTGGAAACACCATATATTTT CASSLVEGPGNTIYF - TRBV7-9 - TRBJ1-3
TGCGCCAGCAGTATTCCCCTTGCCACCGGGGAGCTGTTTTTT CASSIPLATGELFF - TRBV5-1 - TRBJ2-2
TGTGCCAGCTCCCCGGCCGACAGGGGCCCGGGGGAGCAGTACTTC CASSPADRGPGEQYF TRBD1 TRBV18 - TRBJ2-7
TGCAGTGCTAGAGATCGGGAGACCCAGTACTTC CSARDRETQYF - TRBV20-1 - TRBJ2-5
TGTGCCAGCAGCGAGGGGGCAAGCAATCAGCCCCAGCATTTT CASSEGASNQPQHF TRBD1 TRBV9 - TRBJ1-5
TGCGCCAGCAGCTTGGTGAGCGGGGAAGAGACCCAGTACTTC CASSLVSGEETQYF TRBD2 TRBV5-1 - TRBJ2-5
TGTGCCAGCAGCCAAGTGGTAGCGGGAGTAGACAATGAGCAGTTCTTC CASSQVVAGVDNEQFF TRBD2 TRBV14 - TRBJ2-1
TGTGCTAGTGGTTTGGAACTTAGGGCCAACAATGAGCAGTTCTTC CASGLELRANNEQFF - TRBV12-5 - TRBJ2-1
TGTGCCAGCAGCTTAGTTCCCAGCGGCTCCTACGAGCAGTACTTC CASSLVPSGSYEQYF - TRBV11-2 - TRBJ2-7